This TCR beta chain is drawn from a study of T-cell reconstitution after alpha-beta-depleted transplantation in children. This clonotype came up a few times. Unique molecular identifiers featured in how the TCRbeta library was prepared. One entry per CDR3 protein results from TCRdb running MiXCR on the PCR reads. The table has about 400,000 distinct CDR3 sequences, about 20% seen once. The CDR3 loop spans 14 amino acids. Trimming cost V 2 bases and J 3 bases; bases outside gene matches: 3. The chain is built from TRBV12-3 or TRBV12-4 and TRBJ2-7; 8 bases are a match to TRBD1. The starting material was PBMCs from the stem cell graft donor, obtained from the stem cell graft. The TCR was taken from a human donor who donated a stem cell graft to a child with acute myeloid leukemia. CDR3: CASSLRTGLYEQYF. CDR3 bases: TGTGCCAGCAGTTTAAGGACAGGGCTCTACGAGCAGTACTTC.